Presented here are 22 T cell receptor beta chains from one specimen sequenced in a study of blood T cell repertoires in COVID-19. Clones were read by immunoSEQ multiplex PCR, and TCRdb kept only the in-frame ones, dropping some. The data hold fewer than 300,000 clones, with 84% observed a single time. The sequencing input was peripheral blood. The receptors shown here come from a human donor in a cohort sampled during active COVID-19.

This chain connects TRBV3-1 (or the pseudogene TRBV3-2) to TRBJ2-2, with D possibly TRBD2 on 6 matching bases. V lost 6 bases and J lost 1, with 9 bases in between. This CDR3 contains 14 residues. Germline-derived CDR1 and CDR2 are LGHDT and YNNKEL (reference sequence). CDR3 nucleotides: TGTGCCAGCAGACTGGGAGGGAACACCGGGGAGCTGTTTTTT. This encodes CASRLGGNTGELFF.

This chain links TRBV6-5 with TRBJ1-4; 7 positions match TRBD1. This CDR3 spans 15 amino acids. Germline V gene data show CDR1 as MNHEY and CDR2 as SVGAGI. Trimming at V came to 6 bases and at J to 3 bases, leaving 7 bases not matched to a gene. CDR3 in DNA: TGTGCCAGCAGAGAGGGGGCGGGTGCTAATGAAAAACTGTTTTTT. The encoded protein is CASREGAGANEKLFF.

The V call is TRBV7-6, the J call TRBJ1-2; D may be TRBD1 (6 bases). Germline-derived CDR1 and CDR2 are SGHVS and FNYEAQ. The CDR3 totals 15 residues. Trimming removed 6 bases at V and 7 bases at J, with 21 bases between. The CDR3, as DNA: TGTGCCAGCAGTGGTTGGGGGGGCCCCACTTCTGGCTACACCTTC. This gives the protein CASSGWGGPTSGYTF.

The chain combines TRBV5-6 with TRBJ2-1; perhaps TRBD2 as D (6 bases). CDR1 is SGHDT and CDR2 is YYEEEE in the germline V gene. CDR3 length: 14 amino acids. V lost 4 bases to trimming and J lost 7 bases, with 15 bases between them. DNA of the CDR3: TGTGCCAGCAGCGAAGGAGGGTTCAGAAATGAGCAGTTCTTC. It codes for CASSEGGFRNEQFF.

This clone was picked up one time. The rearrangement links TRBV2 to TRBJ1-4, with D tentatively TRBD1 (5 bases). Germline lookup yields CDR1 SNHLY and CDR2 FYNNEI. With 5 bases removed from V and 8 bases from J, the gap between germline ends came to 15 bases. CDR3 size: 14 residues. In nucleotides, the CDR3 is TGTGCCAGCAGTCCGCGGGGAGGGACGGAAAAACTGTTTTTT. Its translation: CASSPRGGTEKLFF.

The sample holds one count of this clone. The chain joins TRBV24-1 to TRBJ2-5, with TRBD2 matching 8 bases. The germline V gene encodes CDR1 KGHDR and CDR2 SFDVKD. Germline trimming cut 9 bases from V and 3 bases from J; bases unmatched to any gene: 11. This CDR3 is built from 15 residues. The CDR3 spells CATASRGLAEETQYF. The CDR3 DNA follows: TGTGCCACCGCAAGCAGAGGACTAGCCGAAGAGACCCAGTACTTC.

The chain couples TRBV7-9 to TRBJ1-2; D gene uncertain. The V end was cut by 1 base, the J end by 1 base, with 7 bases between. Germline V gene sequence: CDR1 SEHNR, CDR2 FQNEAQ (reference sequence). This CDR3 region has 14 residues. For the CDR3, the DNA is TGTGCCAGCAGCTTAGGTAGCCTTAACTATGGCTACACCTTC. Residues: CASSLGSLNYGYTF.

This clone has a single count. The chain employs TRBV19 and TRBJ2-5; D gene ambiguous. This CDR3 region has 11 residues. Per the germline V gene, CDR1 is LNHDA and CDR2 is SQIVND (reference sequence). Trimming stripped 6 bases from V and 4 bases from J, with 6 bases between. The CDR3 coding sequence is TGTGCCAGTAGACAGAGAGAGACCCAGTACTTC. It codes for CASRQRETQYF. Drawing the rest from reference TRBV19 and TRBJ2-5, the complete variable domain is DGGITQSPKYLFRKEGQNVTLSCEQNLNHDAMYWYRQDPGQGLRLIYYSQIVNDFQKGDIAEGYSVSREKKESFPLTVTSAQKNPTAFYLCASRQRETQYFGPGTRLLVL.

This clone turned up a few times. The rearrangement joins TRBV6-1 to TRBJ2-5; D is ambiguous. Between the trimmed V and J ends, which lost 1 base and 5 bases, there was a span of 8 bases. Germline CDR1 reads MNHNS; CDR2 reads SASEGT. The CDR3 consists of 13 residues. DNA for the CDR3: TGTGCCAGCAGTGAAGGACTTTGGGAGACCCAGTACTTC. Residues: CASSEGLWETQYF.

For the CDR3, the DNA is TGTGCCAGCAGCCGCTGGCAGGGCTCAAGCTCCTACAATGAGCAGTTCTTC. Amino acid sequence: CASSRWQGSSSYNEQFF. The chain combines TRBV14 with TRBJ2-1; D is possibly TRBD1 (5 bases). Trimming shortened V by 4 bases and J by 0 bases, and 16 bases separated the two germline ends. This CDR3 is 17 amino acids long. Germline-derived CDR1 and CDR2 are SGHDN and FVKESK.

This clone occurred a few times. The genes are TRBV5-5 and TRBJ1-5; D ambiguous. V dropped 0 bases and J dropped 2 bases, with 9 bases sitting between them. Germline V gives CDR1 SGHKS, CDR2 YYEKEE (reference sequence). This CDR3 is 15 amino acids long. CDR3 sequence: CASSLAGGRNQPQHF. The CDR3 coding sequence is TGTGCCAGCAGCTTGGCGGGAGGGCGCAATCAGCCCCAGCATTTT. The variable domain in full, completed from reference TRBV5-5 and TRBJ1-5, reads DAGVTQSPTHLIKTRGQQVTLRCSPISGHKSVSWYQQVLGQGPQFIFQYYEKEERGRGNFPDRFSARQFPNYSSELNVNALLLGDSALYLCASSLAGGRNQPQHFGDGTRLSIL.

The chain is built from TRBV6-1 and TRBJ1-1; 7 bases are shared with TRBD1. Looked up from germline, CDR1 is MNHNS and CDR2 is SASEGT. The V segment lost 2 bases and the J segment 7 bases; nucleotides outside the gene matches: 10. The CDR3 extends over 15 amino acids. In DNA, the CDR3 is TGTGCCAGCAGTGAATACCCGGGACAGCCGCATGAAGCTTTCTTT. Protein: CASSEYPGQPHEAFF.

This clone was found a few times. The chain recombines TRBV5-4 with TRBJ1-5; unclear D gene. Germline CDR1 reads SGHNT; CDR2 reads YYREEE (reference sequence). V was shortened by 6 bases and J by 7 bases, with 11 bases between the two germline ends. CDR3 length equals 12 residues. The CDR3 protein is CASNELGQPQHF. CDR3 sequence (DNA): TGTGCCAGCAACGAACTAGGGCAGCCCCAGCATTTT.

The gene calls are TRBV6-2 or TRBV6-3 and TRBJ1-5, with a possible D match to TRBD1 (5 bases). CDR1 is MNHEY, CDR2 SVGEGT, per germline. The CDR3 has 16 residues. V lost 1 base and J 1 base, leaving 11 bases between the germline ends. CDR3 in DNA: TGTGCCAGCAGTTACTACTGGGGGGGAAGCAATCAGCCCCAGCATTTT. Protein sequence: CASSYYWGGSNQPQHF.

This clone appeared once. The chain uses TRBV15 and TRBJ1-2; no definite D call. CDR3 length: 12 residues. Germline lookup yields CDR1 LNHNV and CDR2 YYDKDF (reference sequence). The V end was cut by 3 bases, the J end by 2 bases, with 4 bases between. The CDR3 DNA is TGTGCCACCAGCAGCCCAAACTATGGCTACACCTTC. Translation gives CATSSPNYGYTF.

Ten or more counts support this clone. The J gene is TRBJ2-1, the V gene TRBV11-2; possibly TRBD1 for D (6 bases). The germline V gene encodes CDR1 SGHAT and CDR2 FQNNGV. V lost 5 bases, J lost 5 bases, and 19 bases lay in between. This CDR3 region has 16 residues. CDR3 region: CASSRMRGWGDNEQFF. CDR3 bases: TGTGCCAGCAGCCGGATGAGGGGGTGGGGAGACAATGAGCAGTTCTTC.

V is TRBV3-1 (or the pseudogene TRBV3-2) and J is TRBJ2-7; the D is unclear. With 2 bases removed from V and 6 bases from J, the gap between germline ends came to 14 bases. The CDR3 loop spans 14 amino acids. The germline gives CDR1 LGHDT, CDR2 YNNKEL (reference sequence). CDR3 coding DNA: TGTGCCAGCAGCCAAATAGGAAGGCCTAGCGAGCAGTACTTC. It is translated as CASSQIGRPSEQYF.

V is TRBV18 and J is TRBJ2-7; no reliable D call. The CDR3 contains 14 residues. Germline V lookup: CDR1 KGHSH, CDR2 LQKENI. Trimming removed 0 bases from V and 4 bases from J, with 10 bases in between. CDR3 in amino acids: CASSPPSSVYEQYF. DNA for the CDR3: TGTGCCAGCTCACCACCCTCCTCCGTTTACGAGCAGTACTTC.

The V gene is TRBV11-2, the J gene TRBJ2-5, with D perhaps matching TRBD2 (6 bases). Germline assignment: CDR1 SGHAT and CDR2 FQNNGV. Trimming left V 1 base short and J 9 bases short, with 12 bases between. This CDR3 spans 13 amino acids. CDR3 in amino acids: CASSLGREQAQYF. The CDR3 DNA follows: TGTGCCAGCAGCTTAGGGCGGGAACAGGCCCAGTACTTC.

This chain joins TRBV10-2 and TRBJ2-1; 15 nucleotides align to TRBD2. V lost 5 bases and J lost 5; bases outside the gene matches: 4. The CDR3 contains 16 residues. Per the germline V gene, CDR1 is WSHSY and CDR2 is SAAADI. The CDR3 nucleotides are TGCGCCAGCAGTCGGACTAGCGGGAGGGTAGACAATGAGCAGTTCTTC. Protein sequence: CASSRTSGRVDNEQFF.

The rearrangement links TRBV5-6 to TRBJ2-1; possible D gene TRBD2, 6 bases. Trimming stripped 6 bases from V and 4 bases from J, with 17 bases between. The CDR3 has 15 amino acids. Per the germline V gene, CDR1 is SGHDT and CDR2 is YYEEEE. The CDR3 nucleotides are TGTGCCAGCACCCGGGCGGGAAACTTATACAATGAGCAGTTCTTC. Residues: CASTRAGNLYNEQFF.

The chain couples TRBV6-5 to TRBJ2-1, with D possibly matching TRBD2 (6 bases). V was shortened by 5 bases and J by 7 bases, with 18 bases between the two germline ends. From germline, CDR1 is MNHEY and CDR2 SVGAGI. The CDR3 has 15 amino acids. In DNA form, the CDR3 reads TGTGCCAGCAGTAACCGGCGGGAAACTATAAATGAGCAGTTCTTC. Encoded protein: CASSNRRETINEQFF.